A selection of T cell receptor beta chains follows, all from one sample in a study of technical replicates of blood from several donors. The assay was immunoSEQ multiplex PCR, and TCRdb's table has in-frame clones only and misses some. The data contain under 85,000 clones, over 85% of them singletons. The sequencing sample was made of T cells isolated from PBMCs. The receptor set was obtained from a human donor in good health. CDR3s include the opening cysteine and the closing phenylalanine or tryptophan. The D gene is left open where the match is weak. Part of the rows lack a size; the others show once, few, many or a class for expanded clones.

v_gene,abundance,d_gene,j_gene,CDR3nt,CDR3aa
TRBV20-1,NA,NA,TRBJ1-2,TGCAGTGCGGGCGGCTACACCTTC,CSAGGYTF
TRBV18,NA,TRBD1,TRBJ2-7,TGTGCCAGCTCACCAGGACAGGGGGCATACGAGCAGTACTTC,CASSPGQGAYEQYF
TRBV6-6,NA,NA,TRBJ1-5,TGTGCCAGCAGTTACGGGGGCAGCAATCAGCCCCAGCATTTT,CASSYGGSNQPQHF
TRBV7-2,NA,TRBD1,TRBJ2-2,TGTGCCAGCATCCCAGGGACAGCCAACACCGGGGAGCTGTTTTTT,CASIPGTANTGELFF
TRBV2,NA,NA,TRBJ2-7,TGTGCCAGCAGTAGGTACAGGGAGTACGAGCAGTACTTC,CASSRYREYEQYF
TRBV28,NA,NA,TRBJ2-7,TGTGCCAGCAGTCCGAACACCAACAGGGGAGGTAGATACGAGCAGTACTTC,CASSPNTNRGGRYEQYF
TRBV9,NA,TRBD2,TRBJ2-7,TGTGCCAGCAGCTTGGGGGGGGACTACGAGCAGTACTTC,CASSLGGDYEQYF
TRBV19,NA,NA,TRBJ1-5,TGTGCCAGTAGTATTACAGGGCACCCCAATCAGCCCCAGCATTTT,CASSITGHPNQPQHF
TRBV9,NA,NA,TRBJ2-2,TGTGCCAGCAGCGTAGGGACTTCCGGGGAGCTGTTTTTT,CASSVGTSGELFF
TRBV16,NA,TRBD1,TRBJ1-2,TGTGCCAGCAGCTTAAGCCCCGGGACAGGGGACTATGGCTACACCTTC,CASSLSPGTGDYGYTF
TRBV30,few,NA,TRBJ1-1,TGTGCCTGGAGTGTATACAGAGACACTGAAGCTTTCTTT,CAWSVYRDTEAFF
TRBV2,NA,NA,TRBJ1-2,TGTGCCAGCAGTGAAGGCAGGAACTATGGCTACACCTTC,CASSEGRNYGYTF
TRBV2,NA,TRBD2,TRBJ2-2,TGTGCCAGCAGAGGAGCGGGAGGAACCTACACCGGGGAGCTGTTTTTT,CASRGAGGTYTGELFF
TRBV9,NA,TRBD2,TRBJ2-7,TGTGCCAGCAGCCCCGGCCTTGGAGTGGGAGGGCCTCCATACGAGCAGTACTTC,CASSPGLGVGGPPYEQYF
TRBV10-3,NA,TRBD1,TRBJ1-5,TGTGCCACTACGACAGGGACGGGTCAGCCCCAGCATTTT,CATTTGTGQPQHF
TRBV19,NA,TRBD1,TRBJ2-7,TGTGCCAGTAGTTCTGGACAGGGGGCGTTTGAGCAGTACTTC,CASSSGQGAFEQYF
TRBV4-3,NA,NA,TRBJ2-3,TGCGCCAGCAGCCAAGAACAGATCACAGATACGCAGTATTTT,CASSQEQITDTQYF
TRBV28,NA,NA,TRBJ2-7,TGTGCCAGCAGTTTCATCTACGAGCAGTACTTC,CASSFIYEQYF
TRBV18,few,NA,TRBJ1-1,TGTGCCAGCTCACTGGCCCGACCGACTCTTTCGGGCACTGAAGCTTTCTTT,CASSLARPTLSGTEAFF
TRBV19,NA,TRBD1,TRBJ1-5,TGTGCCAGTAGTATGGGGGACAGAAATCAGCCCCAGCATTTT,CASSMGDRNQPQHF
TRBV11-2,NA,TRBD1,TRBJ2-3,TGTGCCAGCAGCGCGCGACAGGGCTCAGATACGCAGTATTTT,CASSARQGSDTQYF
TRBV29-1,once,NA,TRBJ2-1,TGCAGCGTGCCTCTTTCGAGCTCCTACAATGAGCAGTTCTTC,CSVPLSSSYNEQFF
TRBV19,NA,TRBD1,TRBJ1-5,TGTGCCAGTAGTTTTGACAGGGTACAGCCCCAGCATTTT,CASSFDRVQPQHF
TRBV7-9,NA,NA,TRBJ1-3,TGTGCCAGCAGGTTTACAGAGACTGGAAACACCATATATTTT,CASRFTETGNTIYF
TRBV21-1,NA,NA,TRBJ1-4,TGTGCCAGCAGCCCTCGTCGGGATGAAAAACTGTTTTTT,CASSPRRDEKLFF
TRBV19,NA,NA,TRBJ1-1,TGTGCCAGTACCCTGGGGGCTGTGGTGAACACTGAAGCTTTCTTT,CASTLGAVVNTEAFF
TRBV28,NA,NA,TRBJ2-3,TGTGCCAGCAGTTTTTTCAGAAGCACAGATACGCAGTATTTT,CASSFFRSTDTQYF
TRBV7-9,NA,TRBD1,TRBJ1-2,TGTGCCAGCAGCTTAGACAGGGGGCGAGGCTACACCTTC,CASSLDRGRGYTF
TRBV6-5,once,TRBD1,TRBJ1-2,TGTGCCAGCAGTGGCCTCAGGGGGAGCGGCTACACCTTC,CASSGLRGSGYTF
TRBV9,NA,NA,TRBJ1-5,TGTGCCAGCAGCCCTGAGGGACACGCAAATCAGCCCCAGCATTTT,CASSPEGHANQPQHF
TRBV11-1,NA,TRBD1,TRBJ1-1,TGTGCCAGCAGCTTAGATGTGTCCCGGACAGGGTCTTTCTTT,CASSLDVSRTGSFF
TRBV28,NA,NA,TRBJ2-3,TGTGCCAGCAGTTCTGCGAGGGGGGGTACGCAGTATTTT,CASSSARGGTQYF
TRBV27,NA,NA,TRBJ1-2,TGTGCCAGCAGTTTATTTTCGGGGGGCGCGAACTATGGCTACACCTTC,CASSLFSGGANYGYTF
TRBV9,NA,NA,TRBJ2-2,TGTGCCAGCAGCGTACAGGGTAAATTCACCGGGGAGCTGTTTTTT,CASSVQGKFTGELFF
TRBV27,NA,NA,TRBJ2-2,TGTGCCAGCAGTTCCGGGGGATCGTCCGGGGAGCTGTTTTTT,CASSSGGSSGELFF
TRBV7-3,NA,TRBD2,TRBJ2-1,TGTGCCAGCAGCTTGGATAGCGGGTTCAACTACAATGAGCAGTTCTTC,CASSLDSGFNYNEQFF
TRBV5-4,once,NA,TRBJ1-1,TGTGCCAGCAGCTTTGACTATTCCACTGAAGCTTTCTTT,CASSFDYSTEAFF
TRBV6-8,NA,TRBD1,TRBJ2-7,TGTGCCACTCCAGGGGGCGCGTGCGAGCAGTACTTC,CATPGGACEQYF
TRBV30,NA,TRBD2,TRBJ2-7,TGTGCCTGGAGCATACGAGGGCGGGAGCTCGGCGAGCAGTACTTC,CAWSIRGRELGEQYF
TRBV19,NA,NA,TRBJ1-2,TGTGCCAGTACCCCGGGGGGGGGATTCTATGGCTACACCTTC,CASTPGGGFYGYTF
TRBV11-2,NA,NA,TRBJ2-5,TGTGCCAGCAGCATGGGGGCTAACCCATATGAGACCCAGTACTTC,CASSMGANPYETQYF
TRBV5-1,NA,TRBD1,TRBJ2-7,TGCGCCAGCAGCTTGGGACAGGGCCCCTACGAGCAGTACTTC,CASSLGQGPYEQYF
TRBV12-5,NA,NA,TRBJ2-5,TGTGCTAGTGGTCTCAACAGGGGGGGGGAGACCCAGTACTTC,CASGLNRGGETQYF
TRBV28,NA,NA,TRBJ2-7,TGTGCCAGCAGTTTGTCGGAAGCGGCACATTCCTACGAGCAGTACTTC,CASSLSEAAHSYEQYF
TRBV2,once,NA,TRBJ2-2,TGTGCCAGCACCCCCCTTTTTGCCGGGGAGCTGTTTTTT,CASTPLFAGELFF
TRBV29-1,NA,TRBD1,TRBJ1-2,TGCAGCGTTGAAGAGGGACAGGGTTGGTATGGCTACACCTTC,CSVEEGQGWYGYTF
TRBV6-1,once,TRBD2,TRBJ2-1,TGTGCCAGCAGTGAAGTCGGGACTAGCGGGAGGTCTAGTGAGCAGTTCTTC,CASSEVGTSGRSSEQFF
TRBV4-2,NA,TRBD2,TRBJ2-7,TGTGCCAGCAGCCTCCTGGGGGGGAGCGCCCCTACCTACGAGCAGTACTTC,CASSLLGGSAPTYEQYF
TRBV5-4,NA,NA,TRBJ2-7,TGTGCCAGCAGCTTGGACGACAGGAGATCCTACGAGCAGTACTTC,CASSLDDRRSYEQYF
TRBV15,NA,NA,TRBJ2-6,TGTGCCACCAGCAGACGGACAGTCTCTGGGGCCAACGTCCTGACTTTC,CATSRRTVSGANVLTF
TRBV9,NA,NA,TRBJ2-4,TGTGCCAGCAGCGGAGCTCTAGCCAAAAACATTCAGTACTTC,CASSGALAKNIQYF
TRBV27,few,TRBD1,TRBJ1-1,TGTGCCAGCATGGGACAGGGGTTGGCTTTCTTT,CASMGQGLAFF
TRBV29-1,NA,NA,TRBJ1-2,TGCAGCGTTGATTATCTGGGGGAGGACGGCTACACCTTC,CSVDYLGEDGYTF
TRBV10-2,NA,TRBD1,TRBJ2-3,TGCGCCAGCAGTGAGTTGGCAGGGGGCGCCTTCACAGATACGCAGTATTTT,CASSELAGGAFTDTQYF
TRBV18,NA,TRBD1,TRBJ2-7,TGTGCCAGCTCGACTACCGCCGGGACAGCCTCCTACGAGCAGTACTTC,CASSTTAGTASYEQYF